Below, one T cell receptor beta chain is given with its context. The target antigen is unknown. This entry is derived from a study of shared clonotypes between healthy human individuals. Study context: Samples came from two female and a few male donors aged 18 to 49. Plates per donor: three CD4 naive, three CD4 memory, two CD8 naive, one CD8 memory. General observations from the study: There were few donors, and this limited the genetic and exposure-history diversity represented. For naive CD4 cells, approximately 4.8% of clonotypes were shared across a handful of donors.

CDR1 MNHNY and CDR2 SVGAGI come from the germline V gene (reference sequence). The CDR3 has 16 residues. Trimming left V 6 bases short and J 5 bases short, with 21 bases between. The table came from immunoSEQ multiplex PCR; TCRdb's copy has only in-frame clones and leaves some out. The data show about a million clones, with around three quarters seen just once and 0.89% held by the top ten. The specimen sequenced was memory CD4+ T cells from PBMCs. Subset of the sample: CD45RA-negative fraction. The receptor was isolated from a man aged 18 to 35 in good health. Some clones in this sample may be carry-over from other donors' samples. This chain links TRBV6-6 with TRBJ2-3, with D perhaps matching TRBD1 (5 bases). CDR3 sequence reads: CASRLSLAGAQDTQYF. The CDR3 DNA reads TGTGCCAGCAGATTATCCTTGGCTGGGGCTCAAGATACGCAGTATTTT.